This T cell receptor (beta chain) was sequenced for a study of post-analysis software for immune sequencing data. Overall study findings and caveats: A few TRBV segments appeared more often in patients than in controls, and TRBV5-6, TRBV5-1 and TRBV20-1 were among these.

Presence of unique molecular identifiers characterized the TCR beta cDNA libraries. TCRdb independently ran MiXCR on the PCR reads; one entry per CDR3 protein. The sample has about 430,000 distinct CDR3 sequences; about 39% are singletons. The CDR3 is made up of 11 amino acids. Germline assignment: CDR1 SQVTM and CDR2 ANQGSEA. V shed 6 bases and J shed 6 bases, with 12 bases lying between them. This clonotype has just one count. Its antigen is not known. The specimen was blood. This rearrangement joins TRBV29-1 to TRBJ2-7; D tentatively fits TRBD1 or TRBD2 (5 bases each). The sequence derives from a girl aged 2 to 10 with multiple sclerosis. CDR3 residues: CSVHGGPEQYF. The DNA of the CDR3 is TGCAGCGTCCATGGGGGTCCCGAGCAGTACTTC.